This T cell receptor (beta chain) originates from a study of human T cells and chemical hapten exposure. The time point was: pre-sensitization, week 0. As to treatment: therapeutic diphenylcyclopropenone sensitization with weekly scalp DPC. Sequencing started from total RNA isolated from unfractionated whole blood. Per the study methods: Sample TCR counts, which ranged from about 23,224 to 700,000, had a median of approximately 95,000. TCRdb reanalysed the RACE reads using MiXCR and keeps one entry per CDR3 protein. The V and J calls and clone size are TCRdb's, not the authors'. This table has fewer than 70,000 distinct CDR3 sequences, about 10% appearing once. This clonotype has ten or more counts. Its antigen is unidentified. Study outcomes and limitations: Among expanded TCRs, significantly more large CDR3 similarity clusters formed than among controls. Having alopecia, donors may respond immunologically unlike healthy people.

The CDR3 covers 16 residues. V was pared by 4 bases and J by 0 bases, with 15 bases between. The germline V gene encodes CDR1 SGHNT and CDR2 YYREEE (reference sequence). Here the sequenced sample was whole blood, taken in connection with sensitization to the hapten diphenylcyclopropenone (DPC). This sequence joins TRBV5-4 and TRBJ2-3, with D uncertain. This receptor was taken from a woman aged 50 to 65 with alopecia areata. Some clones in this sample may be carry-over from other donors' samples. The DNA of the CDR3 is TGTGCCAGCAGCCCCTTAACGGTAGGAAGCACAGATACGCAGTATTTT. Translated, it gives CASSPLTVGSTDTQYF.